These 6 T cell receptor beta chains were sequenced from one sample in a study of circulating and synovial CD4+ cells in juvenile arthritis. Assay: immunoSEQ multiplex PCR; the TCRdb copy retains only in-frame clones and omits some. Counted here are about 32,000 clones, about 94% occurring once; the ten biggest clones make up about 3%. The sequenced material came from CD4+ T cells from blood. The receptor source for this set is a human donor with juvenile idiopathic arthritis.

A remark on this clone: The sample has other DNA sequences that encode this CDR3 too. The chain links TRBV10-3 to TRBJ2-7; 12 bases line up with TRBD2. V was clipped by 11 bases and J by 3 bases; unmatched bases: 8. CDR3 length: 14 residues. The germline gives CDR1 ENHRY, CDR2 SYGVKD. CDR3: CAVIRTSGVYEQYF. CDR3 sequence (DNA): TGTGCCGTTATAAGGACTAGCGGGGTCTACGAGCAGTACTTC.

This chain uses TRBV7-9 with TRBJ1-3; 8 bases agree with TRBD1. This CDR3 region has 14 residues. The junction had 1 base not matched to a gene; V was cut back by 5 bases and J by 1 base. Germline CDR1 is SEHNR and CDR2 is FQNEAQ (reference sequence). CDR3 protein: CASSRTGSGNTIYF. The CDR3 region has the DNA TGTGCCAGCAGCAGGACAGGGTCTGGAAACACCATATATTTT.

This rearrangement joins TRBV9 to TRBJ2-5; a possible D gene is TRBD2 (7 bases). The V gene's germline CDR1 is SGDLS and CDR2 YYNGEE. The CDR3 extends over 13 amino acids. The V gene lost 3 bases and the J gene lost 5 bases, with 11 bases spanning the gap. The CDR3 DNA follows: TGTGCCAGCAGCGCCAGGGGAGGGGAGACCCAGTACTTC. It yields the protein CASSARGGETQYF.

The chain couples TRBV28 to TRBJ2-3; TRBD1 aligns across 10 bases. This CDR3 has 16 amino acids. The V and J ends lost 4 bases and 10 bases, in that order; junction bases with no gene match: 14. The V gene's germline CDR1 is MDHEN and CDR2 SYDVKM. CDR3 coding DNA: TGTGCCAGCAGTTCGGACCGGGACAGGGGCTTTGGTTCGCAGTATTTT. Translated, it gives CASSSDRDRGFGSQYF.

The rearrangement uses TRBV12-5 and TRBJ2-1; 7 bases map to TRBD2. Germline values: CDR1 LGHNT, CDR2 FRNRAP. The length of the CDR3 is 16 residues. J gave up 9 bases and V 0 bases, and 11 bases lay outside the gene matches. CDR3 protein: CASGLVLGNERGEQFF. The CDR3 DNA follows: TGTGCTAGTGGTTTGGTACTCGGGAACGAGCGGGGTGAGCAGTTCTTC.

The gene calls are TRBV9 and TRBJ2-1; TRBD2 agrees at 7 bases. Germline loops: CDR1 SGDLS, CDR2 YYNGEE. The CDR3 totals 15 residues. The ends lost 0 bases at V and 4 bases at J; junction bases unmatched: 4. CDR3 sequence reads: CASSVGAGDYNEQFF. In DNA form, the CDR3 reads TGTGCCAGCAGCGTAGGGGCGGGAGATTACAATGAGCAGTTCTTC.